This passage covers 32 T cell receptor beta chains from one sample sequenced in a study of cytomegalovirus exposure and HLA in healthy donors. PCR employed 60 Vbeta and 13 Jbeta primers. Some clones are missing from TCRdb's copy, which holds only in-frame ones; the method was immunoSEQ multiplex PCR. The table records approximately 200,000 clones, less than 80% of them present only once. Sample: PBMCs. These receptors came from a woman aged 30 to 39 in good health and CMV-seropositive.

CDR3 region: CASSLYGVGELFF. The CDR3 DNA sequence: TGTGCCAGCAGCTTATACGGGGTAGGGGAGCTGTTTTTT. This chain connects TRBV11-2 to TRBJ2-2, with a possible D match to TRBD2 (5 bases). The CDR3 contains 13 residues. V lost 2 bases and J lost 8, with 9 bases in between. CDR1 and CDR2 (germline): SGHAT, FQNNGV.

A few counts support this clone. The chain joins TRBV6-5 to TRBJ1-6, with D perhaps TRBD1 (5 bases). V was trimmed by 7 bases and J by 5 bases, leaving 12 bases between them. CDR3 length equals 14 residues. CDR1 and CDR2 from the germline V gene are MNHEY and SVGAGI. In nucleotides, the CDR3 is TGTGCCAGCAATATTGGACAAAATAATTCACCCCTCCACTTT. Its translation: CASNIGQNNSPLHF.

The rearrangement joins TRBV29-1 to TRBJ2-5, with 13 positions matching TRBD2. Germline V gene data show CDR1 as SQVTM and CDR2 as ANQGSEA. The junction had 4 bases not matched to a gene; V was cut back by 4 bases and J by 5 bases. The length of the CDR3 is 14 residues. CDR3 in amino acids: CSVAGLAGVETQYF. The CDR3 nucleotides read TGCAGCGTTGCCGGACTAGCGGGAGTGGAGACCCAGTACTTC.

The chain couples TRBV19 to TRBJ1-5; D gene unclear. The CDR3 has 15 residues. Germline-derived CDR1 and CDR2 are LNHDA and SQIVND (reference sequence). V was pared by 3 bases and J by 2 bases, with 11 bases between. The CDR3 is CASSMPGSGNQPQHF. The CDR3 nucleotides read TGTGCCAGTAGTATGCCCGGGTCTGGCAATCAGCCCCAGCATTTT.

The rearrangement joins TRBV11-2 to TRBJ2-7, with 10 bases that match TRBD1. The germline gives CDR1 SGHAT, CDR2 FQNNGV. The length of the CDR3 is 16 residues. V gave up 4 bases and J gave up 6 bases; unmatched junction bases: 12. CDR3 sequence (DNA): TGTGCCAGCAGCTGGCCGACAGGGGGCCGCCCGAGCGAGCAGTACTTC. Residues: CASSWPTGGRPSEQYF.

The rearrangement uses TRBV5-4 and TRBJ2-5; 12 positions match TRBD2. The CDR3 is 19 amino acids. V lost 0 bases, J lost 5 bases, and 14 bases stayed unmatched. The germline gives CDR1 SGHNT, CDR2 YYREEE (reference sequence). CDR3 sequence: CASSLDSWLAGGQVETQYF. CDR3 DNA: TGTGCCAGCAGCTTGGATTCGTGGCTAGCGGGAGGGCAGGTGGAGACCCAGTACTTC.

This chain links TRBV5-4 with TRBJ2-1; D gene uncertain. The CDR3 loop spans 15 amino acids. CDR1 is SGHNT, CDR2 YYREEE, per germline (reference sequence). The ends were cut back, 0 bases at V and 0 bases at J, with 7 bases in the middle. Here the CDR3 reads CASSLGTGSYNEQFF. The CDR3 DNA reads TGTGCCAGCAGCTTGGGCACCGGCTCCTACAATGAGCAGTTCTTC.

This clone appeared a single time. The chain has TRBV4-1 and TRBJ2-5; TRBD2 matches 11 bases. V was pared by 0 bases and J by 0 bases, with 3 bases of the junction left unmatched. The CDR3 length is 17 residues. Germline loops: CDR1 MGHRA, CDR2 YSYEKL. This CDR3 is CASSQERLAGNQETQYF. The DNA of the CDR3 is TGCGCCAGCAGCCAAGAACGACTAGCGGGGAACCAAGAGACCCAGTACTTC.

This chain connects TRBV29-1 to TRBJ2-7; D may be TRBD1 (7 bases). Germline CDR1 SQVTM, CDR2 ANQGSEA. Trimming took 1 base from V and 4 from J, leaving 23 bases between them. This CDR3 contains 17 residues. The CDR3 DNA reads TGCAGCGTTGAAGGGGGTTTCGTAGGAGGGGGCGGGTACGAGCAGTACTTC. Translation: CSVEGGFVGGGGYEQYF.

This clone was observed a handful of times. The chain combines TRBV6-6 with TRBJ2-7, with 10 bases matching TRBD2. The CDR3 sequence is 16 residues long. J gave up 4 bases and V 3 bases, and 9 bases lay outside the gene matches. Germline CDR1 MNHNY, CDR2 SVGAGI (reference sequence). In nucleotides, the CDR3 is TGTGCCAGCAGTTATTCTAGCGGGGGAGGAGGGTACGAGCAGTACTTC. Translating it yields CASSYSSGGGGYEQYF.

The V gene is TRBV12-5, the J gene TRBJ2-7, with D possibly TRBD2 on 6 matching bases. V lost 0 bases, J lost 12 bases, and 15 bases lay in between. Germline V lookup: CDR1 LGHNT, CDR2 FRNRAP. The CDR3 runs 13 residues. This CDR3 is CASGLVPSAGGYF. Written as DNA, the CDR3 is TGTGCTAGTGGTTTGGTTCCTTCGGCCGGGGGGTACTTC.

This clone was counted once. The rearrangement joins TRBV2 to TRBJ2-1; no clear D gene. The CDR3 loop spans 13 amino acids. Looked up from germline, CDR1 is SNHLY and CDR2 is FYNNEI. V lost 2 bases to trimming and J lost 6 bases, with 8 bases between them. CDR3 in amino acids: CASSEIPGNEQFF. The CDR3 region has the DNA TGTGCCAGCAGTGAAATCCCGGGCAATGAGCAGTTCTTC.

The chain links TRBV2 to TRBJ2-3; TRBD2 matches 16 bases. The germline CDR1 and CDR2 sequences are SNHLY and FYNNEI. The CDR3 contains 20 residues. V gave up 5 bases and J gave up 1 base; unmatched junction bases: 12. The CDR3 nucleotides are TGTGCCAGCAGTTCGCCGGGACTAGCGGGAGGGAACGACGGCACAGATACGCAGTATTTT. It specifies CASSSPGLAGGNDGTDTQYF.

This chain connects TRBV5-1 to TRBJ2-1; perhaps TRBD2 as D (6 bases). Trimming left V 0 bases short and J 2 bases short, with 12 bases between. Germline V gene sequence: CDR1 SGHRS, CDR2 YFSETQ. This CDR3 spans 16 amino acids. The CDR3 nucleotides read TGCGCCAGCAGCTTGGGGGGCGGGGCAACCTACAATGAGCAGTTCTTC. Protein: CASSLGGGATYNEQFF.

The V gene is TRBV7-2, the J gene TRBJ1-5; the D gene is possibly TRBD1 (5 bases). V was shortened by 6 bases and J by 4 bases, with 13 bases between the two germline ends. CDR1 is SGHTA, CDR2 FQGNSA, per germline. CDR3 size: 14 residues. The CDR3 DNA reads TGTGCCAGCAGGGAAGGGACTCATAATCAGCCCCAGCATTTT. Translation gives CASREGTHNQPQHF.

The rearrangement joins TRBV7-9 to TRBJ1-2, with a weak D call TRBD1 (5 bases). CDR1 SEHNR and CDR2 FQNEAQ come from the germline V gene (reference sequence). Between the trimmed V and J ends, which lost 7 bases and 4 bases, there was a span of 19 bases. The CDR3 is 15 residues long. CDR3 loop: CASIAGRSMTYGYTF. CDR3 bases: TGTGCCAGCATAGCAGGGCGGTCGATGACCTATGGCTACACCTTC.

This chain joins TRBV23-1 and TRBJ2-2; 11 positions agree with TRBD2. TRBV23-1 is given ORF status, its function remaining uncertain. CDR3 length: 16 residues. V was pared by 3 bases and J by 5 bases, with 5 bases of the junction left unmatched. This chain's CDR3 is CASSQSTSGNTGELFF. CDR3 coding DNA: TGCGCCAGCAGTCAGTCGACTAGCGGGAATACCGGGGAGCTGTTTTTT.

V and J are TRBV4-3 and TRBJ2-7; 9 nucleotides match TRBD2. Trimming took 1 base from V and 2 from J; bases not matched to a gene: 0. CDR3 size: 14 residues. Per the germline V gene, CDR1 is LGHNA and CDR2 is YSLEER. The CDR3 protein is CASSQGGRAYEQYF. As DNA, the CDR3 is TGCGCCAGCAGCCAAGGCGGGAGGGCCTACGAGCAGTACTTC.

The chain employs TRBV9 and TRBJ1-2; tentatively, D is TRBD1 (6 bases). Trimming left V 6 bases short and J 4 bases short, with 16 bases between. Germline CDR1 reads SGDLS; CDR2 reads YYNGEE. The CDR3 length is 14 residues. As DNA, the CDR3 is TGTGCCAGCAATCCTGGGGCAGGGGCCTATGGCTACACCTTC. Translating it yields CASNPGAGAYGYTF.

V and J are TRBV9 and TRBJ1-1; no firm D call. Trimming pared 4 bases from V and 4 bases from J, leaving 11 bases between. Germline V gene lookup returns CDR1 SGDLS and CDR2 YYNGEE. The CDR3 is made up of 13 amino acids. The CDR3: CASSPQLGTEAFF. The CDR3, as DNA: TGTGCCAGCAGCCCTCAACTCGGCACTGAAGCTTTCTTT.

The rearrangement joins TRBV4-1 to TRBJ1-1; D remains unclear. CDR1 is MGHRA and CDR2 is YSYEKL in the germline V gene. CDR3 size: 13 residues. V lost 2 bases and J 1 base, leaving 5 bases between the germline ends. CDR3 in amino acids: CASSQRGNTEAFF. DNA of the CDR3: TGCGCCAGCAGCCAACGGGGGAACACTGAAGCTTTCTTT.

The chain uses TRBV7-2 and TRBJ1-2; 11 bases align to TRBD1. The V gene end was trimmed by 1 base and the J gene end by 7 bases; junction bases not matched to a gene: 5. Germline CDR1 reads SGHTA; CDR2 reads FQGNSA. The CDR3 contains 15 residues. DNA for the CDR3: TGTGCCAGCAGCTTAGTGGGGACAGGGGGTACTGGCTACACCTTC. Translating gives CASSLVGTGGTGYTF.

The chain carries TRBV7-2 and TRBJ2-7, with 13 bases matching TRBD2. Trimming removed 3 bases from V and 4 bases from J; junction bases left unmatched: 6. Germline CDR1 SGHTA, CDR2 FQGNSA. The CDR3 sequence is 16 residues long. The CDR3 region has the DNA TGTGCCAGCAGCTTGGGAGGGACTAGCGGGACATACGAGCAGTACTTC. This encodes CASSLGGTSGTYEQYF.

Written as DNA, the CDR3 is TGTGCCAGCAGCGTAGAGCGGGGGGGGAACACTGAAGCTTTCTTT. The encoded protein is CASSVERGGNTEAFF. The chain is built from TRBV9 and TRBJ1-1, with D perhaps matching TRBD1 (5 bases). Germline CDR1 reads SGDLS; CDR2 reads YYNGEE. The CDR3 totals 15 residues. The V gene lost 0 bases and the J gene lost 1 base, with 10 bases spanning the gap. The full variable domain, completed using reference TRBV9 and TRBJ1-1, is DSGVTQTPKHLITATGQRVTLRCSPRSGDLSVYWYQQSLDQGLQFLIQYYNGEERAKGNILERFSAQQFPDLHSELNLSSLELGDSALYFCASSVERGGNTEAFFGQGTRLTVV.

In its sample, this clone was seen a few times. The chain has TRBV11-3 and TRBJ2-7, with a possible D match to TRBD1 (6 bases). V lost 5 bases and J 3 bases, leaving 14 bases between the germline ends. The CDR3 spans 14 residues. Germline values: CDR1 SGHNT, CDR2 YENEEA. The CDR3 sequence: CASSPPGTNYEQYF. DNA for the CDR3: TGTGCCAGCAGCCCTCCCGGGACAAACTACGAGCAGTACTTC.

The chain recombines TRBV7-6 with TRBJ2-7, with 8 bases that match TRBD1. The V segment lost 5 bases and the J segment 1 base; nucleotides outside the gene matches: 10. The CDR3 covers 16 residues. Germline CDR1 and CDR2: SGHVS and FNYEAQ. CDR3 DNA sequence: TGTGCCAGCAGCGAAGTCCAGGGGGCCGGGTCCTACGAGCAGTACTTC. Translating gives CASSEVQGAGSYEQYF.

This clone appeared a single time. This chain joins TRBV7-2 and TRBJ2-1; 7 positions agree with TRBD2. Germline CDR1 and CDR2: SGHTA and FQGNSA. The CDR3 totals 15 residues. V dropped 4 bases and J dropped 8; count of bases not matched to a gene: 11. As DNA, the CDR3 is TGTGCCAGCAGCTCCTCGGCGACTAGCCTCGATGAGCAGTTCTTC. This codes for CASSSSATSLDEQFF.

The J gene is TRBJ1-2, the V gene TRBV19; 7 bases are a match to TRBD1. V was clipped by 2 bases and J by 4 bases; unmatched bases: 13. This CDR3 has 17 residues. In germline, CDR1 is LNHDA, CDR2 SQIVND (reference sequence). The CDR3 is CASSIPQDREGSYGYTF. For the CDR3, the DNA is TGTGCCAGTAGTATACCCCAAGACAGGGAAGGCAGCTATGGCTACACCTTC.

This chain links TRBV28 with TRBJ2-5; D possibly corresponds to TRBD1 (6 bases). Germline V gives CDR1 MDHEN, CDR2 SYDVKM. The CDR3 is made up of 15 amino acids. The V gene lost 3 bases and the J gene lost 3 bases, with 14 bases spanning the gap. The CDR3 DNA is TGTGCCAGCAGTTTGGGTGCTACAGGGAAAGAGACCCAGTACTTC. Translation gives CASSLGATGKETQYF.

This chain connects TRBV28 to TRBJ2-2; no clear D gene. Trimming stripped 1 base from V and 2 bases from J, with 8 bases between. This CDR3 contains 15 residues. Germline lookup yields CDR1 MDHEN and CDR2 SYDVKM. Written as DNA, the CDR3 is TGTGCCAGCAGTTTATTAATATCTAACACCGGGGAGCTGTTTTTT. Its protein product is CASSLLISNTGELFF. Variable domain in full (rest from reference TRBV28 and TRBJ2-2): DVKVTQSSRYLVKRTGEKVFLECVQDMDHENMFWYRQDPGLGLRLIYFSYDVKMKEKGDIPEGYSVSREKKERFSLILESASTNQTSMYLCASSLLISNTGELFFGEGSRLTVL.

Regarding this clone: Other DNA variants within this sample encode the same CDR3. The chain couples TRBV27 to TRBJ2-7; perhaps TRBD1 as D (5 bases). V was pared by 5 bases and J by 4 bases, with 9 bases between. The CDR3 consists of 12 residues. CDR1 is MNHEY, CDR2 SMNVEV, per germline (reference sequence). The CDR3 loop is CASSPPGYEQYF. As DNA, the CDR3 is TGTGCCAGCAGTCCCCCAGGGTACGAGCAGTACTTC.

The V gene is TRBV7-7, the J gene TRBJ2-1, with D perhaps matching TRBD1 (5 bases). Trimming pared 5 bases from V and 4 bases from J, leaving 9 bases between. CDR1 and CDR2 from the germline V gene are SSHAT and FNYEAQ (reference sequence). This CDR3 has 13 amino acids. The CDR3 nucleotides are TGTGCCAGCAGCGCGGACACTTACAATGAGCAGTTCTTC. Amino acids: CASSADTYNEQFF.